This T cell receptor beta chain was captured in a study of blood T cell repertoires in COVID-19. Study background: Spain, Italy and the United States supplied samples that represented acute and convalescent COVID-19. T cells, B-cell-depleted T cells, or PBMCs provided the cDNA or gDNA that served as material.

Germline CDR1 reads SGHTA; CDR2 reads FQGTGA. The CDR3 is made up of 15 amino acids. V shed 1 base, J shed 9 bases, and the junction held 9 bases outside the gene matches. Original analysis: By means of reference gene primer amplification, nucleated cell counts were estimated. Libraries were prepared by immunoSEQ multiplex PCR; TCRdb keeps only in-frame clonotypes and omits some of them. Clone size and the V and J calls come from that table; the DNA yielded D and trimming. This sample has fewer than 200,000 clones, with about 87% found just once. The V and J genes are TRBV7-3 and TRBJ2-5; 9 positions agree with TRBD2. The sequencing input was peripheral blood. The TCR originated in a woman aged 60-70 years who had recovered from COVID-19. The chain's CDR3 is CASSLNAGGPTAQYF. For the CDR3, the DNA is TGTGCCAGCAGCTTAAACGCGGGGGGGCCAACGGCCCAGTACTTC.